Listed below are T cell receptor beta chains from one sample, sequenced in a study of blood T cell repertoires in COVID-19. Some clones are missing from TCRdb's copy, which holds only in-frame ones; the method was immunoSEQ multiplex PCR. The sample holds some 350,000 clones; roughly 90% are singletons and the top ten take 3%. Sequencing was performed on PBMCs or T cells enriched from blood (not recorded which). The receptor set was obtained from a woman aged 30 to 39 who had recovered from COVID-19. The CDR3 runs from the conserved cysteine through the conserved F or W. The D gene is left open where the match is weak. Where a row states a size, it is once, few, many or the class of an expanded clone; other rows omit it.

>16|TRBJ2-7|NA|TRBV27|TRBD1
TGTGCCAGCAGTTTTGCCCCGGGACAGGGGGCCTGGGAGCAGTACTTC
CASSFAPGQGAWEQYF
>16|TRBJ1-1|NA|TRBV7-2|NA
TGTGCCAGCAGCTTAATTGGAGGGCGGACGAACACTGAAGCTTTCTTT
CASSLIGGRTNTEAFF
>13|TRBJ1-5|NA|TRBV12-3/TRBV12-4|TRBD1
TGTGCCAGCAGTTCAGGGGGCGATCAGCCCCAGCATTTT
CASSSGGDQPQHF
>13|TRBJ2-5|NA|TRBV5-1|TRBD2
TGCGCCAGCAGTACTAGCGGGTGGGAGACCCAGTACTTC
CASSTSGWETQYF
>17|TRBJ1-6|NA|TRBV5-5|TRBD1
TGTGCCAGCAGCTCCCCCTATAGGGGACAGTTCTATTCACCCCTCCACTTT
CASSSPYRGQFYSPLHF
>17|TRBJ2-1|NA|TRBV5-1|NA
TGCGCCAGCAGCTACTACACAGGGACAAGCTCCTACAATGAGCAGTTCTTC
CASSYYTGTSSYNEQFF
>15|TRBJ2-7|NA|TRBV5-5|TRBD1
TGTGCCAGCAGCTTAACGAGGGGGCTCTCCTACGAGCAGTACTTC
CASSLTRGLSYEQYF
>16|TRBJ1-5|NA|TRBV19|TRBD1
TGTGCCAGTAGTATAGATGACAGGGGGCGCGGGCAGCCCCAGCATTTT
CASSIDDRGRGQPQHF
>14|TRBJ1-4|NA|TRBV13|NA
TGTGCCAGCAGCTGGGGGCGAACTAATGAAAAACTGTTTTTT
CASSWGRTNEKLFF
>14|TRBJ2-7|NA|TRBV5-1|TRBD1
TGCGCCAGCAGCTTGGGGGGACAGGTCTACGAGCAGTACTTC
CASSLGGQVYEQYF
>15|TRBJ2-7|NA|TRBV10-3|NA
TGTGCCATTCAGGACGGAGGGGCAGGGGGTGGCGAGCAGTACTTC
CAIQDGGAGGGEQYF
>15|TRBJ2-7|NA|TRBV28|TRBD2
TGTGCCAGCAGTCCGAAGCGGGAGGTCTCCTACGAGCAGTACTTC
CASSPKREVSYEQYF
>15|TRBJ2-5|NA|TRBV5-5|NA
TGTGCCAGCAGCTTGGTCCTCAACAGCCAAGAGACCCAGTACTTC
CASSLVLNSQETQYF
>14|TRBJ1-2|NA|TRBV7-2|NA
TGTGCCAGCAGCCCCGACCGGGAGAACTATGGCTACACCTTC
CASSPDRENYGYTF
>15|TRBJ2-3|NA|TRBV25-1|TRBD2
TGTGCCAGCAGTGATGCTAGCGGGAGTGGGGATACGCAGTATTTT
CASSDASGSGDTQYF
>17|TRBJ1-6|NA|TRBV4-1|NA
TGCGCCAGCAGCCAAGATGGTCGGAGCTCCTATAATTCACCCCTCCACTTT
CASSQDGRSSYNSPLHF
>15|TRBJ2-6|NA|TRBV27|TRBD2
TGTGCCAGCAGTCGGGAGGGAGCTGGGGCCAACGTCCTGACTTTC
CASSREGAGANVLTF
>15|TRBJ2-7|NA|TRBV6-5|TRBD1
TGTGCCAGCAGTTACGGTGGCAGGGGGTTCGACGAGCAGTACTTC
CASSYGGRGFDEQYF
>17|TRBJ1-1|NA|TRBV2|NA
TGTGCCAGCAGTGGGAGGGCAGGGAGGAGCATGAACACTGAAGCTTTCTTT
CASSGRAGRSMNTEAFF
>14|TRBJ2-1|NA|TRBV27|NA
TGTGCCAGCAGAACAGAGGGGACTTACAATGAGCAGTTCTTC
CASRTEGTYNEQFF
>15|TRBJ1-4|NA|TRBV28|TRBD1
TGTGCCAGCAGCCCGGACAGGGGTCTAGGGGAAAAACTGTTTTTT
CASSPDRGLGEKLFF
>11|TRBJ1-2|few|TRBV2|NA
TGTGCCAGCCACGGTAACTATGGCTACACCTTC
CASHGNYGYTF
>14|TRBJ1-2|NA|TRBV6-5|TRBD1
TGTGCCAGCAGTTACTCGCGGACAGGGTTTGGCTACACCTTC
CASSYSRTGFGYTF
>14|TRBJ1-1|NA|TRBV3-1/TRBV3-2|NA
TGTGCCAGCAGCCAGTTTATCGGTAGTACTGAAGCTTTCTTT
CASSQFIGSTEAFF
>14|TRBJ1-1|NA|TRBV2|TRBD1
TGTGCCAGCGACAGGGAATTCGGCTACACTGAAGCTTTCTTT
CASDREFGYTEAFF
>18|TRBJ1-5|NA|TRBV5-6|NA
TGTGCCAGCAGCTTGTGGGGGGGCAGGGAATATAGCAATCAGCCCCAGCATTTT
CASSLWGGREYSNQPQHF
>13|TRBJ1-1|NA|TRBV2|NA
TGTGCCAGCAGTCCCGGGACATACCTTGAAGCTTTCTTT
CASSPGTYLEAFF
>13|TRBJ2-1|NA|TRBV10-2|TRBD2
TGCGCCAGCAGTGAGGGGCGGGAGGGTGAGCAGTTCTTC
CASSEGREGEQFF
>16|TRBJ1-1|NA|TRBV21-1|NA
TGTGCCAGCAGCAAAGGACATAACAGGGGGAGGGCTGAAGCTTTCTTT
CASSKGHNRGRAEAFF
>14|TRBJ2-7|few|TRBV5-1|NA
TGCGCCAGCAGCTTGGTCCCAGGGAACTACGAGCAGTACTTC
CASSLVPGNYEQYF
>14|TRBJ1-3|once|TRBV6-5|TRBD1
TGTGCCAGCAAACCTCAGGGGGCTGGAAACACCATATATTTT
CASKPQGAGNTIYF
>10|TRBJ1-1|NA|TRBV2|NA
TGTGCCAGCGAAGGGGCCGAAGCTTTCTTT
CASEGAEAFF
>13|TRBJ1-3|NA|TRBV29-1|NA
TGCAGCGTCTACAGGGAAGGAGGAAACACCATATATTTT
CSVYREGGNTIYF
>15|TRBJ2-7|NA|TRBV7-2|TRBD2
TGTGCCAGCAGCCCTCTCCGGGAGGCAATCTACGAGCAGTACTTC
CASSPLREAIYEQYF
>14|TRBJ2-5|once|TRBV5-1|TRBD1
TGCGCCAGCAGCCTGGGGGACAGCCAAGAGACCCAGTACTTC
CASSLGDSQETQYF
>16|TRBJ1-1|NA|TRBV10-3|TRBD1
TGTGCCATCAGTGTTAAGAACAGGGGGCCATTTGAGGGAGCTTTCTTT
CAISVKNRGPFEGAFF
>15|TRBJ2-5|NA|TRBV18|TRBD2
TGTGCCAGCTCTGAACCGACTAGCGGCCAAGAGACCCAGTACTTC
CASSEPTSGQETQYF
>14|TRBJ2-7|NA|TRBV27|TRBD2
TGTGCCAGCAGTCGTCCGGGAGGGGCCTACGAGCAGTACTTC
CASSRPGGAYEQYF
>17|TRBJ2-5|NA|TRBV4-1|TRBD1
TGCGCCAGCAGCCAAGAACCCCCGCAGGGGGCAGGAGAGACCCAGTACTTC
CASSQEPPQGAGETQYF
>14|TRBJ1-3|few|TRBV6-5|TRBD1
TGTGCCAGCAGTTACGGGGCAGGGGGTAACACCATATATTTT
CASSYGAGGNTIYF
>15|TRBJ2-7|few|TRBV7-9|NA
TGTGCCAGCAGCCCGGGACACAACCCCTCCTACGAGCAGTACTTC
CASSPGHNPSYEQYF
>16|TRBJ2-5|NA|TRBV23-1|TRBD2
TGCGCCAGCAGTCAATCCGGGCGGGGGATGGGGGAGACCCAGTACTTC
CASSQSGRGMGETQYF
>15|TRBJ1-4|NA|TRBV27|NA
TGTGCCAGCAGTTTATTCGGGACAACTAATGAAAAACTGTTTTTT
CASSLFGTTNEKLFF
>14|TRBJ2-1|NA|TRBV18|NA
TGTGCCAGCTCACCACAATGGGGCTTGGATGAGCAGTTCTTC
CASSPQWGLDEQFF
>13|TRBJ1-1|NA|TRBV5-4|TRBD1
TGTGCCAGCAGCATCGACAGGGTCCCTGAAGCTTTCTTT
CASSIDRVPEAFF
>15|TRBJ2-4|NA|TRBV28|TRBD2
TGTGCCAGCACGGGACTAGCGGCTTACAAAAACATTCAGTACTTC
CASTGLAAYKNIQYF
>15|TRBJ2-5|few|TRBV29-1|TRBD1
TGCAGCGTTGAGGACAGGGGGCTTGCTTTGGAGACCCAGTACTTC
CSVEDRGLALETQYF
>14|TRBJ2-1|NA|TRBV5-1|NA
TGCGCCAGCAGCTTTTCGGAGAGGTACAATGAGCAGTTCTTC
CASSFSERYNEQFF
>15|TRBJ2-1|NA|TRBV7-9|TRBD1
TGTGCCAGCAGCTTAGGGGACAGGGGGCGAGGTGAGCAGTTCTTC
CASSLGDRGRGEQFF
>15|TRBJ1-1|few|TRBV5-4|NA
TGTGCCAGCAGCTTTAAGAACAGTCTGAACACTGAAGCTTTCTTT
CASSFKNSLNTEAFF
>13|TRBJ1-2|NA|TRBV6-5|NA
TGTGCCAGCAGGCCGACAGATAACTATGGCTACACCTTC
CASRPTDNYGYTF
>16|TRBJ1-2|NA|TRBV18|NA
TGTGCCAGCTCACCCCTACGCGGCACAGGGAATACGGGCTACACCTTC
CASSPLRGTGNTGYTF
>11|TRBJ2-7|NA|TRBV24-1|NA
TGTGCCACCAGTGACGGGGATGAGCAGTACTTC
CATSDGDEQYF
>17|TRBJ2-1|NA|TRBV29-1|TRBD2
TGCAGCGCCCCCCGCTTGGCTAGCGGGATTTCCTACAATGAGCAGTTCTTC
CSAPRLASGISYNEQFF
>15|TRBJ1-3|NA|TRBV5-7|NA
TGTGCCAGCAGCTTGGCCACAGGGATAGAGGACACCATATATTTT
CASSLATGIEDTIYF
>14|TRBJ1-6|NA|TRBV6-5|NA
TGTGCCAGCACCAGAGCGGACAGCTTTAAATCCCTCCACTTT
CASTRADSFKSLHF
>13|TRBJ1-5|once|TRBV2|TRBD1
TGTGCCAGCAGCCCCGACAGGGATCAGCCCCAGCATTTT
CASSPDRDQPQHF